This T cell receptor (beta chain) derives from a study of T cells after yellow fever vaccination (dated by TCRdb to between 2018 and 2021). Regarding the complete study: The SMART-Seq v4 Ultra Low Input RNA kit was used to prepare libraries from fractions with low cell numbers. To track T-cell clones before and after primary and booster YFV17D yellow fever vaccination, bulk TCR alpha and beta repertoires were sequenced longitudinally. Two healthy male donors made up the cohort, one aged 18 to 30 years and the other aged 30 to 40 years. Bulk PBMC replicates and cell subsets were isolated from blood drawn at multiple timepoints before and after both primary and secondary immunization.

As encoded in the germline V gene (reference sequence), CDR1 is SEHNR while CDR2 is FQNEAQ. V is trimmed back by 5 bases and J by 5 bases, and the junction contains 0 bases that no gene match accounts for. The CDR3 contains 11 residues, cysteine and phenylalanine counted. The sequence is cut down to CDR3 DNA, 33 bases in frame from base 1. This clonotype was seen a few times. Its binding antigen is unknown. There are no base qualities to consult, and no much larger clone falls within one base. General conclusions and limits of the study: A small fraction of clonotypes appeared in both the CD4 and CD8 compartments, likely as a result of convergent recombination. Because only two donors were included in the study, the extent to which the findings can be generalized is limited. The secondary T-cell response was weaker than the primary response but faster, peaking on day 5 instead of day 15. FACS-sorted repertoires could contain abundant contaminating clonotypes from the bulk population, so computational filtering was required. Most clones expanded after primary vaccination (approximately 96% of CD4 and roughly 91% of CD8) were re-detected after the booster, suggesting that broad memory maintenance occurred.

Synthesis of TCR cDNA relied on 5'RACE template switching, a step that introduced a universal primer site along with unique molecular identifiers. Priming of cDNA synthesis was performed from both the TCR alpha and TCR beta constant segments. Library amplification involved two PCR steps, and the second step added sample barcodes and sequencing adapters. Sequencing of libraries was performed on Illumina HiSeq 2500 (2x100 bp) or NovaSeq (2x150 bp). From the authors' description of their analysis: Demultiplexing of reads and collapsing into UMI consensus sequences were performed with MIGEC, and V(D)J alignment was carried out with MiXCR. Vaccine-responding clonotypes were defined with edgeR using replicate PBMC samples, requiring FDR below 0.01 and a log2 fold change above 5 up to day 15. Bulk clonotypes were assigned CD4 or CD8 identity according to which sequenced CD4 or CD8 repertoire held them at higher abundance. TCRdb applied fastp at Q25 and MiXCR to the public reads, then kept only in-frame beta chains. CDR3 protein sequences are deduplicated, and each keeps its most common genes and DNA. TCRdb, not the authors, supplied the V and J calls. The sample includes 150,000 to 200,000 distinct CDR3 sequences, with around 7% observed a single time. Roughly 2.5% of the sample rests with the top ten.

Read against the paper, the sample's treatment or condition label means: live attenuated yellow fever vaccine strain. PBMCs were isolated from peripheral blood using a standard Ficoll-Paque protocol. Dynabeads CD4 and CD8 positive selection kits were used to isolate CD4 and CD8 T-cell fractions. TriZol was used to extract RNA from bulk PBMCs, CD4 and CD8 fractions, and dextramer-positive and dextramer-negative fractions. The sequenced sample was CD4+ T cells sorted from PBMCs, obtained 5 days after the first yellow fever vaccination. This TCR was recovered from a man younger than 35 who received the YFV17D yellow fever vaccine. In this chain, TRBV7-9 is recombined with TRBJ2-7; 7 central bases correspond to TRBD1. Here the CDR3 is given as CASSDRDEQYF. The DNA sequence follows: TGTGCCAGCAGCGACAGGGACGAGCAGTACTTC.